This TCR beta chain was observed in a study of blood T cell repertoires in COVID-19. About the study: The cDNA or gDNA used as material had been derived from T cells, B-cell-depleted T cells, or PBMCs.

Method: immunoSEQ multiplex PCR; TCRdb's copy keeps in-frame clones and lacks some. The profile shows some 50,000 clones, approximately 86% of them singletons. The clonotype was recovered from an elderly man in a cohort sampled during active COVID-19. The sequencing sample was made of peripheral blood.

CDR3 loop: CASKARLSTDTQYF. The CDR3 nucleotides read TGTGCCAGCAAAGCCCGCCTTAGCACAGATACGCAGTATTTT. This chain uses TRBV2 with TRBJ2-3, with D hard to call. V lost 7 bases to trimming and J lost 0 bases, with 11 bases between them. The CDR3 has 14 residues. In germline, CDR1 is SNHLY, CDR2 FYNNEI.